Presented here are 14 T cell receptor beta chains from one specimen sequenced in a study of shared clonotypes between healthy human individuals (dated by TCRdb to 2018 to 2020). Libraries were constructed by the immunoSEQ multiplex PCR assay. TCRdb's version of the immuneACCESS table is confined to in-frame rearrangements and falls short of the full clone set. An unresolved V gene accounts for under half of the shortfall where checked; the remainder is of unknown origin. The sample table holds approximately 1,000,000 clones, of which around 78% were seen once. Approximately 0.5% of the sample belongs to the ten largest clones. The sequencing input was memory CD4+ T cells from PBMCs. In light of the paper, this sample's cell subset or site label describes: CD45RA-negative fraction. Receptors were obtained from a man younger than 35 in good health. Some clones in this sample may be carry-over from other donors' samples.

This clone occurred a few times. This chain's CDR3 is CASSFPNENTQYF. CDR3 nucleotide sequence: TGTGCCAGCAGCTTCCCGAATGAGAATACGCAGTATTTT. The V call is TRBV7-9, the J call TRBJ2-3; D gene unclear. The CDR3 is 13 residues long. Germline V gene lookup returns CDR1 SEHNR and CDR2 FQNEAQ (reference sequence). The germline V and J ends were trimmed by 3 bases and 7 bases, with 11 bases remaining between them.

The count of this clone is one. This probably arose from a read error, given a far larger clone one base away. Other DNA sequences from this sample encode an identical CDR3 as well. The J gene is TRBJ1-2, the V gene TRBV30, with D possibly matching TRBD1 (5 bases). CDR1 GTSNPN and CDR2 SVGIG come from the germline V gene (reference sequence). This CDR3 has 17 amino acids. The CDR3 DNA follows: TGCGCCTGGAGTTATACCACAGGATACGCTAACCACTATGGCTACACCTTC. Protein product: CAWSYTTGYANHYGYTF.

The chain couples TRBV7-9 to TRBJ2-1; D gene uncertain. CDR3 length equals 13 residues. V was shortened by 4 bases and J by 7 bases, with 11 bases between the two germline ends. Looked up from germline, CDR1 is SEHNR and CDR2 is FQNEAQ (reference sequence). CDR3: CASSSHRKNEQFF. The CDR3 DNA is TGTGCCAGCAGCTCCCATAGGAAAAATGAGCAGTTCTTC.

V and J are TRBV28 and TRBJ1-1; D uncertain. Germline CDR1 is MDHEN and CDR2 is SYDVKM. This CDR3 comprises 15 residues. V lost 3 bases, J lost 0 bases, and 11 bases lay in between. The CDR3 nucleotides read TGTGCCAGCAGTTTCCCAAGGGCCATGAACACTGAAGCTTTCTTT. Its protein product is CASSFPRAMNTEAFF.

The CDR3 sequence: CASSSTSGPYVSYF. In nucleotides, the CDR3 is TGTGCCAGCAGTTCCACTAGCGGACCCTACGTCTCGTACTTC. This rearrangement joins TRBV28 to TRBJ2-7, with 8 bases identical to TRBD2. Looked up from germline, CDR1 is MDHEN and CDR2 is SYDVKM. The trim removed 4 bases at V and 12 bases at J, leaving 14 bases unmatched. The CDR3 covers 14 residues.

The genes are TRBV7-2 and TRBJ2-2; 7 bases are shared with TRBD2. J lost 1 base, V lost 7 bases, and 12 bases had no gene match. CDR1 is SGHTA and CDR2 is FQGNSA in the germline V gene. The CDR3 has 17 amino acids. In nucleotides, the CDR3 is TGTGCCAGCACCTTCCGAGGGACTACGGGGAACACCGGGGAGCTGTTTTTT. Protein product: CASTFRGTTGNTGELFF.

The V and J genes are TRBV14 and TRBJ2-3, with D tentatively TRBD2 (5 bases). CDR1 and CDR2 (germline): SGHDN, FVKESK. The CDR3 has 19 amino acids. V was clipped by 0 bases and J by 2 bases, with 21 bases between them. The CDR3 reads CASSQEVWTVGADTDTQYF. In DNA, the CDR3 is TGTGCCAGCAGCCAAGAGGTTTGGACGGTAGGAGCGGACACAGATACGCAGTATTTT.

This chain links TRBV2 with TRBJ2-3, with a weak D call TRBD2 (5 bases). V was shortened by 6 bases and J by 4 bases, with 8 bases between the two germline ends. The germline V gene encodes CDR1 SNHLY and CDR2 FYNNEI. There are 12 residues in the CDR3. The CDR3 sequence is CASRGDADTQYF. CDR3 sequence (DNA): TGTGCCAGCAGGGGAGACGCAGATACGCAGTATTTT.

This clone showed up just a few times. CDR3 sequence: CASSSLGQGEAFF. As DNA, the CDR3 is TGTGCCAGCAGCTCCCTCGGGCAGGGTGAAGCTTTCTTT. V usage is TRBV7-3 and J usage is TRBJ1-1; D is perhaps TRBD1 (5 bases). V was trimmed by 4 bases and J by 7 bases, leaving 13 bases between them. CDR1 is SGHTA and CDR2 is FQGTGA in the germline V gene. The CDR3 runs to 13 residues.

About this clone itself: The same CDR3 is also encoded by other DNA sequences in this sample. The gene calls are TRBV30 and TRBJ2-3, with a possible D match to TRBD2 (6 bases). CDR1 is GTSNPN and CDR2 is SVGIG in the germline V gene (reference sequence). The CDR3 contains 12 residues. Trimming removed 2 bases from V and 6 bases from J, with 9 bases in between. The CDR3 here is CAWSPAGDTQYF. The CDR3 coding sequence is TGTGCCTGGAGTCCCGCGGGGGATACGCAGTATTTT. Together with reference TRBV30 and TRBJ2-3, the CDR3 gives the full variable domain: SQTIHQWPATLVQPVGSPLSLECTVEGTSNPNLYWYRQAAGRGLQLLFYSVGIGQISSEVPQNLSASRPQDRQFILSSKKLLLSDSGFYLCAWSPAGDTQYFGPGTRLTVL.

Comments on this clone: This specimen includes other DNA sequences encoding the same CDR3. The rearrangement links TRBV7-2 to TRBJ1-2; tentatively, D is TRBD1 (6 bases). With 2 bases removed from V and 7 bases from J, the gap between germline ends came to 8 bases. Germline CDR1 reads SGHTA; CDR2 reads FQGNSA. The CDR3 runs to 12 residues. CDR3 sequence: CASSLNRAGYTF. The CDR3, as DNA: TGTGCCAGCAGCTTAAACAGGGCTGGCTACACCTTC.

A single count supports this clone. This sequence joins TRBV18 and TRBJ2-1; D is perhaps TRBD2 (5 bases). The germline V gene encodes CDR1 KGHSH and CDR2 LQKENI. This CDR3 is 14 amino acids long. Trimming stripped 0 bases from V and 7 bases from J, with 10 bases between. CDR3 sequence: CASSPPARRNEQFF. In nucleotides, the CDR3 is TGTGCCAGCTCACCACCGGCTAGGAGGAATGAGCAGTTCTTC.

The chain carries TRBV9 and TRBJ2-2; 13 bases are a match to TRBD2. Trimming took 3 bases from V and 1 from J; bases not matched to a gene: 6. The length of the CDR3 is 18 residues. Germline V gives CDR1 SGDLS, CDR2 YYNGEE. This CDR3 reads CASSAGLAGLVNTGELFF. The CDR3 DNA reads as TGTGCCAGCAGCGCGGGACTAGCGGGACTAGTGAACACCGGGGAGCTGTTTTTT.

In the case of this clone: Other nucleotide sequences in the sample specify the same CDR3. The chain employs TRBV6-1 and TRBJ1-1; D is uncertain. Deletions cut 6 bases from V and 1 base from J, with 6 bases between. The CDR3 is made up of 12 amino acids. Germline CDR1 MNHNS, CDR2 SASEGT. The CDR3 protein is CASSRGNTEAFF. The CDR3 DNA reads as TGTGCCAGCAGCCGGGGGAACACTGAAGCTTTCTTT.